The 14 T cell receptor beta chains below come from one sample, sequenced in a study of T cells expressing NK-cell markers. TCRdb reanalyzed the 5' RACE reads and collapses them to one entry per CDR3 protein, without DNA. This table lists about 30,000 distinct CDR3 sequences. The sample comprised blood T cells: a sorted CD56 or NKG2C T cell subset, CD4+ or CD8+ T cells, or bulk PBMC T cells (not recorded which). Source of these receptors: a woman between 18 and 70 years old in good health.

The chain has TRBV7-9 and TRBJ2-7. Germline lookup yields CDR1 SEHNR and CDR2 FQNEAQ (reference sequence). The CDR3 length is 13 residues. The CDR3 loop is CASSSGAAYEQYF.

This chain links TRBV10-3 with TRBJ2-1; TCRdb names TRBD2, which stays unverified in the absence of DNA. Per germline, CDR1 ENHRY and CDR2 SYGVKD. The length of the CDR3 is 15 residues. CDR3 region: CAISEYTSGSDEQFF.

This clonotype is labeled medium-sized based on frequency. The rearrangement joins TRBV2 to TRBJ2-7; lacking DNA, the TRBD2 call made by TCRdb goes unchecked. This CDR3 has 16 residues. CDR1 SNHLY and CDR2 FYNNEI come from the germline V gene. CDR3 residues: CASSERLAGATYEQYF.

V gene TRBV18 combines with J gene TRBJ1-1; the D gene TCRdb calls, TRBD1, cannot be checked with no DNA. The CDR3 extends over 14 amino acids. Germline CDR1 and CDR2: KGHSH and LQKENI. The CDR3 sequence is CASSPAGTWTEAFF.

The CDR3 loop reads CASSPTGEQFF. The chain uses TRBV11-2 and TRBJ2-1. The germline V gene encodes CDR1 SGHAT and CDR2 FQNNGV. The CDR3 is 11 amino acids.

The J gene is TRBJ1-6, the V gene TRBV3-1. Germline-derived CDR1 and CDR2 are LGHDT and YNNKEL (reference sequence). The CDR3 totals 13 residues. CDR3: CASSQEIWSPLHF.

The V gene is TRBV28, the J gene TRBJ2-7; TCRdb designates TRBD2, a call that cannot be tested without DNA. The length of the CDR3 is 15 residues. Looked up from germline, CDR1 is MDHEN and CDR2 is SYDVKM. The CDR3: CASSLLGTIGGEQYF.

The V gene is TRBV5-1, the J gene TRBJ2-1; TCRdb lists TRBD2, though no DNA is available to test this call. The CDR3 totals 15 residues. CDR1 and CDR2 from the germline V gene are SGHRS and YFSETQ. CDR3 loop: CASSDGTLEYNEQFF.

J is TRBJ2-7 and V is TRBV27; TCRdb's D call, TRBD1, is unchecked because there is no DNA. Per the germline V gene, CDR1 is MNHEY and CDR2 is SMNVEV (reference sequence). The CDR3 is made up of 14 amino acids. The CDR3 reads CASRLGQGFYEQYF.

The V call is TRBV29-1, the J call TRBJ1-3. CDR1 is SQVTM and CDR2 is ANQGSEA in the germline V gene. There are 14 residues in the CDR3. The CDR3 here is CSVDGQDSGNTIYF.

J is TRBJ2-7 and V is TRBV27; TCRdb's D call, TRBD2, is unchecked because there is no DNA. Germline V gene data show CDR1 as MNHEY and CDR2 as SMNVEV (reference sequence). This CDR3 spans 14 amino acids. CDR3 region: CASTGLGGSYEQYF.

The CDR3 region is CASSYERVELFF. This chain connects TRBV6-2 or TRBV6-3 to TRBJ2-2. The CDR3 length is 12 residues. CDR1 MNHEY and CDR2 SVGEGT come from the germline V gene.

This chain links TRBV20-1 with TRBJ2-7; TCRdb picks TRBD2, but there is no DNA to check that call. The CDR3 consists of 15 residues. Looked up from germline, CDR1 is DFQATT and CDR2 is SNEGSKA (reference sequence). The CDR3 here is CSALALQDPIGEQYF.

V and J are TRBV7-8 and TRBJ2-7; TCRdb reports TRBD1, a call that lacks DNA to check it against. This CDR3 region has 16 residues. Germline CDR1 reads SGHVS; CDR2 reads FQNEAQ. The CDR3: CASSLAKGDRSYEQYF. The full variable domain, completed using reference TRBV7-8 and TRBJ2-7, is GAGVSQSPRYKVAKRGQDVALRCDPISGHVSLFWYQQALGQGPEFLTYFQNEAQLDKSGLPSDRFFAERPEGSVSTLKIQRTQQEDSAVYLCASSLAKGDRSYEQYFGPGTRLTVT.